This TCR beta chain was sequenced in a study of blood T cell repertoires in COVID-19. Study information: Samples taken during acute and convalescent COVID-19 were collected in the United States, Italy and Spain.

Method: immunoSEQ multiplex PCR; TCRdb's copy keeps in-frame clones and lacks some. Of 65,000 to 85,000 clones in the sample, under 95% were seen once. The germline CDR1 and CDR2 sequences are SGHTA and FQGNSA. This CDR3 spans 14 amino acids. V shed 0 bases and J shed 5 bases, with 9 bases lying between them. The source of this sequence is a human donor in a cohort sampled during active COVID-19. The source material was peripheral blood. The J gene is TRBJ2-3, the V gene TRBV7-2, with D possibly being TRBD2 (5 bases). CDR3 protein: CASSLASGIDTQYF. CDR3 DNA: TGTGCCAGCAGCTTAGCTTCGGGGATAGATACGCAGTATTTT.